These T cell receptor beta chains were read from a single sample in a study of CD8+CD57+ T cells in acquired aplastic anemia. TCRdb re-analysed the reads in MiXCR, keeping a single row per CDR3 protein. The sample includes 210,000 or so distinct CDR3 sequences, 40% to 60% of them seen just once. Material: sorted CD4+, CD8+, or CD8+CD57+ T cells (not recorded which) from PBMCs. Source of these receptors: a human donor with aplastic anemia. CDR3s include the opening cysteine and the closing phenylalanine or tryptophan. A D gene is named only where the DNA matches it firmly. Clone size, where shown, is once, few, many, or a class for clones that have expanded.

abundance	v_gene	j_gene	d_gene	CDR3nt	CDR3aa
many	TRBV7-2	TRBJ1-1	.	TGTGCCAGCAGCCCGTGGACCATGAACACTGAAGCTTTCTTT	CASSPWTMNTEAFF
many	TRBV5-1	TRBJ1-5	.	TGCGCCAGCAGCTTTCTAGGGTTGGGAGGCGGTCAGCCCCAGCATTTT	CASSFLGLGGGQPQHF
many	TRBV12-3/TRBV12-4	TRBJ2-3	.	TGTGCCAGCAGTTCATCCCGAAGGCCAGATACGCAGTATTTT	CASSSSRRPDTQYF
once	TRBV6-5	TRBJ1-6	.	TGTGCCAGCAGTTACTCGAGTGGTAGCTCCTATAATTCACCCCTCCACTTT	CASSYSSGSSYNSPLHF
.	TRBV15	TRBJ1-1	.	TGTGCCACCAGCAGCTTGGAAGGGTCGAACACTGAAGCTTTCTTT	CATSSLEGSNTEAFF
.	TRBV29-1	TRBJ1-2	TRBD1	TGCAGCGTTGCCGGGACAGGGGAAACCTATGGCTACACCTTC	CSVAGTGETYGYTF
.	TRBV7-9	TRBJ1-4	.	TGTGCCAGCAGCCCGCCGGGACCCAGTAATGAAAAACTGTTTTTT	CASSPPGPSNEKLFF
many	TRBV7-9	TRBJ2-1	.	TGTGCCAGCAGCCTACCACCAGGGACGGTATCCTACAATGAGCAGTTCTTC	CASSLPPGTVSYNEQFF
.	TRBV15	TRBJ1-6	TRBD1	TGTGCCACCAGCAGGGGACAGGGAAATTCACCCCTCCACTTT	CATSRGQGNSPLHF
many	TRBV7-9	TRBJ2-5	.	TGTGCCAGTAGCCGGGGAAACGGGGTAGAGACCCAGTACTTC	CASSRGNGVETQYF
many	TRBV12-3/TRBV12-4	TRBJ1-1	TRBD1	TGTGCCAGCAGCCGAATGGGACAGGGGGCGAGGATGAACACTGAAGCTTTCTTT	CASSRMGQGARMNTEAFF
few	TRBV29-1	TRBJ2-3	.	TGCAGCGTTGAGACCGGGCGGGGCACAGATACGCAGTATTTT	CSVETGRGTDTQYF
.	TRBV5-4	TRBJ1-3	.	TGTGCCAGCAGCGTGATGGTCGGAAACACCATATATTTT	CASSVMVGNTIYF
.	TRBV2	TRBJ2-1	TRBD2	TGTGCCAGCAGGGGGACTAGCGGGGGGGCCTTCTACAATGAGCAGTTCTTC	CASRGTSGGAFYNEQFF
many	TRBV7-8	TRBJ2-1	.	TGTGCCAGCAGCCCTGCAGAACTAGGACAATGGAAGCAGTTCTTC	CASSPAELGQWKQFF
.	TRBV29-1	TRBJ1-3	.	TGCAGCGTTTCTCATGGACTCCCTGGAAACACCATATATTTT	CSVSHGLPGNTIYF
.	TRBV2	TRBJ1-1	TRBD1	TGTGCCAGCAAGGGCGGACAGGCCTATGAAGCTTTCTTT	CASKGGQAYEAFF
.	TRBV29-1	TRBJ1-1	.	TGCAGCGTTGGTGGGTATGAAGCTTTCTTT	CSVGGYEAFF
.	TRBV2	TRBJ2-1	TRBD2	TGTGCCAGCAGTTTAGCGGGGGGCCGTCGGGAGCAGTTCTTC	CASSLAGGRREQFF
.	TRBV5-1	TRBJ2-1	.	TGCGCCAGCAGCTGGACCAGACGTAACGATGAGCAGTTCTTC	CASSWTRRNDEQFF
few	TRBV10-2	TRBJ2-5	.	TGCGCCAGCAGTGAGTCGAGGGGCAGGGAGACCCAGTACTTC	CASSESRGRETQYF
.	TRBV25-1	TRBJ2-2	TRBD2	TGTGCCAGCAGTGAGGCTAGCGGGAGCACCGGGGAGCTGTTTTTT	CASSEASGSTGELFF
many	TRBV25-1	TRBJ2-2	.	TGTGCCAGCAGGGGAACAGGGACCGGGGAGCTGTTTTTT	CASRGTGTGELFF
many	TRBV12-3/TRBV12-4	TRBJ1-2	.	TGTGCCACCGCGAGCGCTAACTATGGCTACACCTTC	CATASANYGYTF
many	TRBV7-6	TRBJ1-3	.	TGTGCCAGCAGCTCCCTAGAGGGGACATTCTCTGGAAACACCATATATTTT	CASSSLEGTFSGNTIYF
.	TRBV2	TRBJ2-7	TRBD1	TGTGCCAGCGGTGGACAGGGGTTGGAGCAGTACTTC	CASGGQGLEQYF
.	TRBV7-2	TRBJ2-7	TRBD2	TGTGCCAGCAGCTTAGTTCCTAGCGGCTCCTACGAGCAGTACTTC	CASSLVPSGSYEQYF
many	TRBV2	TRBJ1-2	.	TGTGCCAGCAAGGAGGGGAACTATGGCTACACCTTC	CASKEGNYGYTF
many	TRBV10-3	TRBJ1-1	TRBD1	TGTGCCATCAGTGCCGGGACAGGGGGCGAGGAAGCTTTCTTT	CAISAGTGGEEAFF
many	TRBV5-5	TRBJ1-5	.	TGTGCCAGCAGCTTGGCCCCAGGGCATGGTCAGCCCCAGCATTTT	CASSLAPGHGQPQHF
.	TRBV12-3/TRBV12-4	TRBJ1-2	TRBD1	TGTGCCAGCAAGACGGACAGGGGGCAGGATGGCTACACCTTC	CASKTDRGQDGYTF
.	TRBV5-1	TRBJ2-1	TRBD1	TGCGCCAGCAGCTCCCAAGGGGGCACTACAGGGGATCCCTACAATGAGCAGTTCTTC	CASSSQGGTTGDPYNEQFF
.	TRBV4-1	TRBJ1-3	.	TGCGCCAGCAGCCAAGAAGACTATACTGGGGATGGTAGAAACACCATATATTTT	CASSQEDYTGDGRNTIYF